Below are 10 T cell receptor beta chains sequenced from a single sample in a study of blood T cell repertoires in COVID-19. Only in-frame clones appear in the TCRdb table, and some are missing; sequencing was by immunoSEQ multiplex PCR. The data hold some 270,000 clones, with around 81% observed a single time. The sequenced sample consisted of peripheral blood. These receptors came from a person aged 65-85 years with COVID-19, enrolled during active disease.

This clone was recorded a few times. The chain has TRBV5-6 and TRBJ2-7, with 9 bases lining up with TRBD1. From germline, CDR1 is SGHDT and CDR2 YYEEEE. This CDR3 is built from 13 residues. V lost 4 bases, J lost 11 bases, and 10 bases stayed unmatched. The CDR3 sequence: CASSRGQGIRKYF. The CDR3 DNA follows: TGTGCCAGCAGCCGGGGACAGGGAATTCGTAAGTACTTC.

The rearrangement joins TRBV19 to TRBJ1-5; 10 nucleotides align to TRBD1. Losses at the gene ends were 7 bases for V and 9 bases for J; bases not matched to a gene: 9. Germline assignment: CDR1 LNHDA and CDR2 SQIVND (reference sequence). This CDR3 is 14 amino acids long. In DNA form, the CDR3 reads TGTGCCAGTAATAACCGGGACAGGGGCCGGCCCCAGCATTTT. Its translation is CASNNRDRGRPQHF.

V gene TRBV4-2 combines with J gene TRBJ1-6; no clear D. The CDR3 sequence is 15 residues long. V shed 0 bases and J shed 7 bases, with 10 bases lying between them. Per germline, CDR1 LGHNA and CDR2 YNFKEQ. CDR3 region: CASSQEGTKNSPLHF. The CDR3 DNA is TGTGCCAGCAGCCAAGAGGGCACAAAAAATTCACCCCTCCACTTT.

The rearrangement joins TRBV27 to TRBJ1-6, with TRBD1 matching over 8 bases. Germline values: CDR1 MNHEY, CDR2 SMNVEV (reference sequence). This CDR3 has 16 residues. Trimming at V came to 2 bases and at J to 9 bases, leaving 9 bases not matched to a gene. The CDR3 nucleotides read TGTGCCAGCAGTTTAATTATGGCAGGGGGCACTTCACCCCTCCACTTT. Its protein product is CASSLIMAGGTSPLHF.

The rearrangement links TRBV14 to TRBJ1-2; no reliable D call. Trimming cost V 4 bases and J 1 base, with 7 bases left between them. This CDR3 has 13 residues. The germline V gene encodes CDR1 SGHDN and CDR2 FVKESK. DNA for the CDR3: TGTGCCAGCAGCCGTGACATTAACTATGGCTACACCTTC. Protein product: CASSRDINYGYTF.

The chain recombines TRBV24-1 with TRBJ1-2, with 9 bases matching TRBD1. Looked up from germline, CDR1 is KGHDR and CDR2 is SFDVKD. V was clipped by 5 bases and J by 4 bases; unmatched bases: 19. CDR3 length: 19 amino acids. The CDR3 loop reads CATSGGTGGPVASSYGYTF. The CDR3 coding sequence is TGTGCCACCAGTGGTGGAACAGGGGGCCCGGTCGCCAGTTCCTATGGCTACACCTTC.

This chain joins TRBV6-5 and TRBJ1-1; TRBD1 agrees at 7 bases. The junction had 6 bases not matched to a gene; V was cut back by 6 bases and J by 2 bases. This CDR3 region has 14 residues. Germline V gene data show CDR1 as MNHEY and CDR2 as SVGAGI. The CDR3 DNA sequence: TGTGCCAGCAGACAGGGGACAGCAAACACTGAAGCTTTCTTT. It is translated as CASRQGTANTEAFF.

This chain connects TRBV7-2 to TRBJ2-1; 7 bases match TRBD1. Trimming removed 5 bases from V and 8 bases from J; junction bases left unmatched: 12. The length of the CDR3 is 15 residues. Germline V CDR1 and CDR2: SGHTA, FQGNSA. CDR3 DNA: TGTGCCAGCAGCCCTACGGGCAGGGGGTTGTATGAGCAGTTCTTC. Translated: CASSPTGRGLYEQFF.

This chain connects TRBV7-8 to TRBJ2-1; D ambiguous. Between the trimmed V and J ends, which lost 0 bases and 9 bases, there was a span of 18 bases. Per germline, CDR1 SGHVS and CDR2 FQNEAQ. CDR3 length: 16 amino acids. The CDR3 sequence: CASSLAQVEANGEQFF. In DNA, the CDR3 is TGTGCCAGCAGCTTAGCGCAAGTAGAGGCCAACGGTGAGCAGTTCTTC.

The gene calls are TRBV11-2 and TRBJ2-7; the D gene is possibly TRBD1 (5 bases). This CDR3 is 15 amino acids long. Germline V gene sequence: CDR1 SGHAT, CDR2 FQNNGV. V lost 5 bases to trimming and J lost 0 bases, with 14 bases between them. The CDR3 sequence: CASSILRTRSYEQYF. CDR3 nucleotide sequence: TGTGCCAGCAGCATCCTCAGGACACGCTCCTACGAGCAGTACTTC. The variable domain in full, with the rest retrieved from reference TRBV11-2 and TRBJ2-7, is EAGVAQSPRYKIIEKRQSVAFWCNPISGHATLYWYQQILGQGPKLLIQFQNNGVVDDSQLPKDRFSAERLKGVDSTLKIQPAKLEDSAVYLCASSILRTRSYEQYFGPGTRLTVT.